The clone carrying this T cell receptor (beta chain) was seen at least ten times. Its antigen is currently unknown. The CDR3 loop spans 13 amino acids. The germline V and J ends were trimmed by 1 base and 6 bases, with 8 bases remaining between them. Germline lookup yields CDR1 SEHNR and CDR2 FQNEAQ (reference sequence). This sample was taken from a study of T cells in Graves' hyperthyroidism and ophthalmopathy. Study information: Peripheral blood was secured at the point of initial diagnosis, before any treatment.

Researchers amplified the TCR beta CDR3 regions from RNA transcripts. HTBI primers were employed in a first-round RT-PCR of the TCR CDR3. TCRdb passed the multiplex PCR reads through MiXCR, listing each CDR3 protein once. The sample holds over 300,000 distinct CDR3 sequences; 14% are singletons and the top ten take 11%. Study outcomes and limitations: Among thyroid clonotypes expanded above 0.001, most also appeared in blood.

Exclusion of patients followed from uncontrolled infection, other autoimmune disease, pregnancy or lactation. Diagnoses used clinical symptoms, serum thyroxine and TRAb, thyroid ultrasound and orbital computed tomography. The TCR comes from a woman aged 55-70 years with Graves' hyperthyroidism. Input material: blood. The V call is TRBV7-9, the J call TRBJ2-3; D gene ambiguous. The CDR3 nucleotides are TGTGCCAGCAGCTTAGGGTACCGGGATACGCAGTATTTT. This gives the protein CASSLGYRDTQYF.